This TCR beta chain was sequenced in a study of blood T cell repertoires in COVID-19. Whole-study context: PBMCs, B-cell-depleted T cells, or T cells provided the cDNA or gDNA that made up the material.

Authors' data handling: How many nucleated cells were present was estimated from reference gene primer amplification. TCRdb's copy holds only in-frame clones and misses some; the assay was immunoSEQ multiplex PCR. Clonal size and the V and J genes are those of that table, whereas D and trimming came from the DNA. The sample contains 90,000 to 110,000 clones, 81% of which appear only once. The V end lost 7 bases, the J end lost 2 bases, and 21 bases lay between the germline ends. This CDR3 contains 16 residues. The germline V gene has CDR1 MDHEN and CDR2 SYDVKM. The V gene is TRBV28, the J gene TRBJ2-7, with TRBD2 as a possible D gene (7 bases). The source material was peripheral blood. This clonotype was obtained from a man of 80 years or more with acute or convalescent COVID-19. The CDR3: CASILGRGARPYEQYF. In DNA, the CDR3 is TGTGCCAGCATCCTGGGGAGGGGGGCCAGACCCTACGAGCAGTACTTC.